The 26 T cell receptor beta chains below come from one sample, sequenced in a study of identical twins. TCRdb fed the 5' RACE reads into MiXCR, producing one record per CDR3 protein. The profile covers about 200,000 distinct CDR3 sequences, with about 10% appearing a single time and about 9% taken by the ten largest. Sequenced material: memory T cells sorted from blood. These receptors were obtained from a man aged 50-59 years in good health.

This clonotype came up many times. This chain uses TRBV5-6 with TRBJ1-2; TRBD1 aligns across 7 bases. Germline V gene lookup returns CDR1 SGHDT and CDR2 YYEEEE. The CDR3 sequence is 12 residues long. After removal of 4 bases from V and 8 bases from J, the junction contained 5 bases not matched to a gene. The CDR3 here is CASSQYRGGYTF. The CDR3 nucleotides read TGTGCCAGCAGCCAGTACAGGGGCGGCTACACCTTC.

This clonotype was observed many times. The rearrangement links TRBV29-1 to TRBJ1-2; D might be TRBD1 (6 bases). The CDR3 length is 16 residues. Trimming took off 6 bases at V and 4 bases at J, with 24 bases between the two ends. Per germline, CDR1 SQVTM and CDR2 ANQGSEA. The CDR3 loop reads CSVHTRSQGYGYGYTF. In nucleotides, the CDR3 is TGCAGCGTCCACACACGTTCACAGGGTTACGGCTATGGCTACACCTTC.

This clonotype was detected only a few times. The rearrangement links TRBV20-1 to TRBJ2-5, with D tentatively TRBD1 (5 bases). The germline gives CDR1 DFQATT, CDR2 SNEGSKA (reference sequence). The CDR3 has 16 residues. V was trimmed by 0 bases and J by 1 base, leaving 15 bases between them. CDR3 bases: TGCAGTGCTAGAGATGTTAAGACAGCCCCCCAAGAGACCCAGTACTTC. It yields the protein CSARDVKTAPQETQYF.

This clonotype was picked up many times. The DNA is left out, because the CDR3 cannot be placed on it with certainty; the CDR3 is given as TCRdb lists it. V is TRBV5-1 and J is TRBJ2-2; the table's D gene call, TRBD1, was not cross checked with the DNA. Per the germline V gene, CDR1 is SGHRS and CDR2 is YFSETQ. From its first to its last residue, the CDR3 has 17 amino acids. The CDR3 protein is CASSWPGTVEHRGAVFF.

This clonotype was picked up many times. CDR3 in DNA: TGTGCCAGCAGCCTGGGCGGAGTTGTTGAGCAGTTCTTC. Protein sequence: CASSLGGVVEQFF. V gene TRBV7-2 combines with J gene TRBJ2-1, with D unresolved. This CDR3 contains 13 residues. Germline values: CDR1 SGHTA, CDR2 FQGNSA. V lost 5 bases, J lost 9 bases, and 14 bases lay in between. The full variable domain, in which reference TRBV7-2 and TRBJ2-1 provide the parts outside the CDR3, is GAGVSQSPSNKVTEKGKDVELRCDPISGHTALYWYRQSLGQGLEFLIYFQGNSAPDKSGLPSDRFSAERTGGSVSTLTIQRTQQEDSAVYLCASSLGGVVEQFFGPGTRLTVL.

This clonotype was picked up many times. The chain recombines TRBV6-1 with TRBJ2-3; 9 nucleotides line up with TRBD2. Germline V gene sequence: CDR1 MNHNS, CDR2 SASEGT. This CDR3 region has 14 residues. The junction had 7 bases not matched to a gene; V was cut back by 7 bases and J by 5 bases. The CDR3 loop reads CASMLAGSQDTQYF. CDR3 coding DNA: TGTGCCAGCATGCTAGCGGGAAGTCAAGATACGCAGTATTTT.

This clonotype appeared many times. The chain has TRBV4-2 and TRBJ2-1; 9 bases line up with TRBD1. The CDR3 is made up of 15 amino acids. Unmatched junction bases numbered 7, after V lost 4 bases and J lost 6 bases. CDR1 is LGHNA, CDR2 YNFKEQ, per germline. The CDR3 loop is CASSPRDRDLNEQFF. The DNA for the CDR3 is TGTGCCAGCAGCCCGCGGGACAGGGATCTCAATGAGCAGTTCTTC.

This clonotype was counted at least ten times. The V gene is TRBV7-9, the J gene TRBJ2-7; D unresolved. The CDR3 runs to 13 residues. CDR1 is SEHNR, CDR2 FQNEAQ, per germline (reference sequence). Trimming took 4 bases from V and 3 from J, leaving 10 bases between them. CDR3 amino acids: CASSSGRYYEQYF. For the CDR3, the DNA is TGTGCCAGCAGCTCGGGCCGATACTACGAGCAGTACTTC.

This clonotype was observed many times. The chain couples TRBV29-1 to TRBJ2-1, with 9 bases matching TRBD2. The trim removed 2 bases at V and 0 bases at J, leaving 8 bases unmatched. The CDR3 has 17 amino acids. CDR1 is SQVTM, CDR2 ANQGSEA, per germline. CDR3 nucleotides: TGCAGCGTTGAATGGCTAGCGGGGTGGAGCTCCTACAATGAGCAGTTCTTC. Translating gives CSVEWLAGWSSYNEQFF.

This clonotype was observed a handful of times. The CDR3 sequence is CSARDGVVPGTQYF. In DNA form, the CDR3 reads TGCAGTGCTAGAGATGGGGTAGTACCGGGGACCCAGTACTTC. This chain connects TRBV20-1 to TRBJ2-5; D ambiguous. Trimming cost V 0 bases and J 7 bases, with 15 bases left between them. Germline CDR1 reads DFQATT; CDR2 reads SNEGSKA (reference sequence). The CDR3 consists of 14 residues.

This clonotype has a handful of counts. The CDR3: CASSPEQGYYGYTF. The CDR3 DNA sequence: TGCGCCAGCAGCCCCGAACAGGGGTACTATGGCTACACCTTC. The chain joins TRBV4-1 to TRBJ1-2; 7 bases are shared with TRBD1. The germline gives CDR1 MGHRA, CDR2 YSYEKL. The CDR3 loop spans 14 amino acids. After removal of 4 bases from V and 3 bases from J, the junction contained 5 bases not matched to a gene.

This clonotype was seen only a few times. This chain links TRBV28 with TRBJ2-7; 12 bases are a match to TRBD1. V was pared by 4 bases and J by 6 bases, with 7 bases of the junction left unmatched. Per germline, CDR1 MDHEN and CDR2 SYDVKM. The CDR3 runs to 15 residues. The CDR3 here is CASSSTRDRGREQYF. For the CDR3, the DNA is TGTGCCAGCAGTTCCACCCGGGACAGGGGGCGCGAGCAGTACTTC.

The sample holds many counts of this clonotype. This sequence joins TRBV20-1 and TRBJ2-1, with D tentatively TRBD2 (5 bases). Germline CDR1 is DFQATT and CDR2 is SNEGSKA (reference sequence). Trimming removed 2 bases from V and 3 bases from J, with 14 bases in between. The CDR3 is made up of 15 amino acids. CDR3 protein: CSARTPGTLYNEQFF. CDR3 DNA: TGCAGTGCTAGAACCCCGGGAACCCTCTACAATGAGCAGTTCTTC.

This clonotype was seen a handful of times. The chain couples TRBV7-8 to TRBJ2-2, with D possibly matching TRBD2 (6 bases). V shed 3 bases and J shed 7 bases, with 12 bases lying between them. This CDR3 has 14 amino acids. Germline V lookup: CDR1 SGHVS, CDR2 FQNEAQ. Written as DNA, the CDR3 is TGTGCCAGCAGCTTGGCCGGGGGTGTCGGGGAGCTGTTTTTT. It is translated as CASSLAGGVGELFF.

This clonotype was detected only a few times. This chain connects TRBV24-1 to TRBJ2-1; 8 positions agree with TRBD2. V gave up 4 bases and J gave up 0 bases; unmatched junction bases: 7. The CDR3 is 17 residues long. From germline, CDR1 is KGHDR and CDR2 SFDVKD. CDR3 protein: CATSEARLATSYNEQFF. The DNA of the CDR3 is TGTGCCACCAGTGAAGCCCGACTAGCGACCTCCTACAATGAGCAGTTCTTC.

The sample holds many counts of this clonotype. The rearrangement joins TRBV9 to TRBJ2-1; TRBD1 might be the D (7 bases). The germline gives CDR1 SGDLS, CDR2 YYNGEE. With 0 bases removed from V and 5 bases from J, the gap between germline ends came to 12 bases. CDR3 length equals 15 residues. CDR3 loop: CASSVGSGGNNEQFF. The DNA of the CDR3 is TGTGCCAGCAGCGTAGGGTCAGGGGGGAACAATGAGCAGTTCTTC.

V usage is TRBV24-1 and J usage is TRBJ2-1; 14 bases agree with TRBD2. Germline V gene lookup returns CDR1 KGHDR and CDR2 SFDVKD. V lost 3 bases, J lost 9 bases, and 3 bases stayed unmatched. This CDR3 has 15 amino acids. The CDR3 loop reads CATSDAGTSGSEQFF. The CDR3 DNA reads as TGTGCCACCAGTGATGCCGGGACTAGCGGGAGTGAGCAGTTCTTC.

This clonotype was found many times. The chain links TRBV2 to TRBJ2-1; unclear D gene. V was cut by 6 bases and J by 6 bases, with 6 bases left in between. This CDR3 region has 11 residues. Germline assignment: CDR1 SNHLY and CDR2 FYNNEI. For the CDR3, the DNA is TGTGCCAGCAGCCCCGGCAATGAGCAGTTCTTC. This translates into CASSPGNEQFF.

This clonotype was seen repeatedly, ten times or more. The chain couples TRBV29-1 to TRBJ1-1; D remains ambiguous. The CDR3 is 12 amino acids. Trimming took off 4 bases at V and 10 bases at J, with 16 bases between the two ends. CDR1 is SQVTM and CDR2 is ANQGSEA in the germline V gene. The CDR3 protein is CSVGAGYSIAFF. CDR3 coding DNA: TGCAGCGTTGGGGCAGGTTACTCAATAGCTTTCTTT.

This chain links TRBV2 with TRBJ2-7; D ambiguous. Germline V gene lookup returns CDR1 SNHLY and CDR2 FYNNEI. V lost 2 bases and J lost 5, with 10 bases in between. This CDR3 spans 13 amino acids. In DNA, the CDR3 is TGTGCCAGCAGTGAATTTCAGTACCACGAGCAGTACTTC. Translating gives CASSEFQYHEQYF.

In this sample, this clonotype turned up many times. CDR3: CASSQDWGSPNNEQFF. The CDR3 bases are TGCGCCAGCAGCCAAGATTGGGGGTCCCCCAACAATGAGCAGTTCTTC. This chain uses TRBV4-3 with TRBJ2-1; D may correspond to TRBD1 or TRBD2 (5 bases each). V was pared by 0 bases and J by 5 bases, with 14 bases between. The CDR3 has 16 amino acids. Looked up from germline, CDR1 is LGHNA and CDR2 is YSLEER.

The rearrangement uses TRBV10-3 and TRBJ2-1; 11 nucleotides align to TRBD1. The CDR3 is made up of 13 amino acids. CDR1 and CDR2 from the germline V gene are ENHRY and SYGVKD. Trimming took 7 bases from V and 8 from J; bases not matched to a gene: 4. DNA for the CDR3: TGTGCCATCAAAGGACAGGGGGCCGATGAGCAGTTCTTC. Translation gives CAIKGQGADEQFF.

CDR3 in DNA: TGTGCCAGCAGTTGGGACTCCCGAGAGACCCAGTACTTC. It specifies CASSWDSRETQYF. V gene TRBV12-3 or TRBV12-4 combines with J gene TRBJ2-5, with a tentative D call TRBD2 (6 bases). The CDR3 contains 13 residues. V dropped 4 bases and J dropped 4 bases, with 10 bases sitting between them.

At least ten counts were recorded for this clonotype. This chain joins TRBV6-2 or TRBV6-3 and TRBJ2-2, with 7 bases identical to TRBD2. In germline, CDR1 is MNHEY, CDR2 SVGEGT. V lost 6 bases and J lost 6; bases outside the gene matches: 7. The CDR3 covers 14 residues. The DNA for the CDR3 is TGTGCCAGCAGGAGAGGCGGGAGCTCCGGGGAGCTGTTTTTT. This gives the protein CASRRGGSSGELFF.

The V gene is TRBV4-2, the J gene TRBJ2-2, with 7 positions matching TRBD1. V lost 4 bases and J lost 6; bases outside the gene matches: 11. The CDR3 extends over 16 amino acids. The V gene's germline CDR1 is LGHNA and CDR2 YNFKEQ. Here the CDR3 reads CASSLHRGWFAGELFF. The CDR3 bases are TGTGCCAGCAGCCTCCACAGGGGCTGGTTCGCCGGGGAGCTGTTTTTT.

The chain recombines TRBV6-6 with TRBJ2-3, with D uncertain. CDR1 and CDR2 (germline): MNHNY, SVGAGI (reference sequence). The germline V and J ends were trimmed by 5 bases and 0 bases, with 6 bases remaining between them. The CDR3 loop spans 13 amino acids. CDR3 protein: CASSAPSTDTQYF. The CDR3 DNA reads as TGTGCCAGCAGTGCCCCTAGCACAGATACGCAGTATTTT.